These T cell receptor beta chains were read from a single sample in a study of blood T cell repertoires in COVID-19. The method was immunoSEQ multiplex PCR; TCRdb's version includes in-frame clones alone and lacks a portion of them. The sample yields some 340,000 clones, approximately 90% seen once. Sequencing used PBMCs or T cells enriched from blood (not recorded which). The receptors here all came from a woman aged 30 to 39 who had been exposed to COVID-19. CDR3s include the opening cysteine and the closing phenylalanine or tryptophan. D genes are given only for firm matches. The size entry is marked missing in some rows and otherwise reads once, few, many or a size class.

j_call clone_size d_call v_call cdr3_aa cdr3_nt
TRBJ2-1 - TRBD1 TRBV9 CASSVGGQCNEQFF TGTGCCAGCAGCGTAGGGGGACAGTGCAATGAGCAGTTCTTC
TRBJ1-1 - - TRBV5-1 CASSFAGVTEAFF TGCGCCAGCAGCTTCGCGGGGGTCACTGAAGCTTTCTTT
TRBJ1-4 - - TRBV5-1 CASSLGGKDEKLFF TGCGCCAGCAGCTTGGGAGGGAAGGACGAAAAACTGTTTTTT
TRBJ1-2 few - TRBV20-1 CSASSQRGTAAGYTF TGCAGTGCTAGTTCCCAGCGGGGAACAGCTGCTGGCTACACCTTC
TRBJ1-2 - TRBD1 TRBV15 CATSSTSGTGIYGYTF TGTGCCACCAGCAGTACTTCTGGGACAGGGATCTATGGCTACACCTTC
TRBJ1-2 - - TRBV9 CASSVGNGYTF TGTGCCAGCAGCGTGGGCAATGGCTACACCTTC
TRBJ1-1 - - TRBV6-5 CASIRGSTTEAFF TGTGCCAGCATCAGAGGGTCGACGACTGAAGCTTTCTTT
TRBJ1-5 - - TRBV2 CASSEAQSYQPQHF TGTGCCAGCAGTGAAGCACAATCGTACCAGCCCCAGCATTTT
TRBJ1-2 - - TRBV7-8 CASSLVVGPGGYTF TGTGCCAGCAGCTTAGTGGTGGGGCCGGGTGGCTACACCTTC
TRBJ1-3 once - TRBV4-3 CASSQGRTDSGNTIYF TGCGCCAGCAGCCAAGGCAGGACAGACTCTGGAAACACCATATATTTT
TRBJ2-3 - TRBD2 TRBV4-2 CASSQDRFARRGGTQYF TGTGCCAGCAGCCAAGATCGATTTGCGCGGCGGGGGGGTACGCAGTATTTT
TRBJ2-1 once TRBD2 TRBV19 CASSIAGGGAANEQFF TGTGCCAGTAGTATAGCGGGCGGGGGGGCCGCCAATGAGCAGTTCTTC
TRBJ1-2 - - TRBV30 CAWTDRWGYTF TGTGCCTGGACTGACAGATGGGGCTACACCTTC
TRBJ2-2 - - TRBV3-1/TRBV3-2 CASSQAPWLNTGELFF TGTGCCAGCAGCCAAGCACCCTGGCTCAACACCGGGGAGCTGTTTTTT
TRBJ2-3 - - TRBV11-3 CASSFLAADTQYF TGTGCCAGCAGCTTTCTCGCAGCAGATACGCAGTATTTT
TRBJ1-2 - TRBD1 TRBV19 CASSQDRGSSNYGYTF TGTGCCAGTAGCCAGGACAGGGGCTCCTCTAACTATGGCTACACCTTC
TRBJ1-1 - - TRBV6-5 CASSYLQTVRPTEAFF TGTGCCAGCAGTTACTTACAGACAGTCCGTCCCACTGAAGCTTTCTTT
TRBJ1-2 - TRBD1 TRBV5-4 CASSWDGQGINGYTF TGTGCCAGCAGCTGGGATGGACAGGGGATTAATGGCTACACCTTC